This is a list of T cell receptor beta chains from one sample in a study of cytomegalovirus exposure and HLA in healthy donors. Only in-frame clones appear in the TCRdb table, and some are missing; sequencing was by immunoSEQ multiplex PCR. The sample holds about 190,000 clones, 75% to 80% seen once. Material: PBMCs. The origin of the receptors is a woman in her thirties in good health and CMV-seropositive. Each CDR3 is given with its conserved first and last residue. A D gene is named only where the DNA matches it firmly. Clone size, where shown, is once, few, many, or a class for clones that have expanded.

abundance	v_gene	len	j_gene	d_gene	CDR3aa	CDR3nt
-	TRBV6-6	15	TRBJ2-3	TRBD2	CASSSGSRGTDTQYF	TGTGCCAGCAGCAGCGGGAGTCGAGGCACAGATACGCAGTATTTT
-	TRBV5-1	14	TRBJ2-5	TRBD2	CASSARLAVETQYF	TGCGCCAGCAGCGCTAGACTAGCGGTGGAGACCCAGTACTTC
once	TRBV9	14	TRBJ1-1	-	CASSVSGQNTEAFF	TGTGCCAGCAGCGTTAGTGGACAGAACACTGAAGCTTTCTTT
few	TRBV5-4	14	TRBJ2-3	TRBD2	CASSLQRDEDTQYF	TGTGCCAGCAGCTTGCAGCGGGATGAAGATACGCAGTATTTT
-	TRBV10-2	13	TRBJ2-7	-	CASSPDFSYEQYF	TGCGCCAGCAGTCCGGACTTCTCCTACGAGCAGTACTTC
-	TRBV23-1	16	TRBJ2-7	-	CASSQTPEPFSYEQYF	TGCGCCAGCAGTCAAACGCCAGAACCTTTCTCCTACGAGCAGTACTTC
-	TRBV7-9	16	TRBJ1-5	-	CASSPSQAYSNQPQHF	TGTGCCAGCAGCCCATCCCAGGCGTATAGCAATCAGCCCCAGCATTTT
-	TRBV23-1	16	TRBJ1-2	-	CASSQSRGGDYYGYTF	TGCGCCAGCAGTCAATCGCGGGGGGGGGACTACTATGGCTACACCTTC
-	TRBV5-1	14	TRBJ1-1	-	CASSLFRGGTEAFF	TGCGCCAGCAGCTTGTTCCGGGGTGGCACTGAAGCTTTCTTT
-	TRBV28	14	TRBJ2-7	-	CASSSQAMRYEQYF	TGTGCCAGCAGCTCCCAGGCTATGCGCTACGAGCAGTACTTC
-	TRBV6-5	12	TRBJ1-2	-	CASRRTGYGYTF	TGTGCCAGCAGGAGAACAGGGTACGGCTACACCTTC
-	TRBV7-7	16	TRBJ2-1	-	CASSLALTSSYNEQFF	TGTGCTAGCAGCTTAGCGCTGACTAGCTCCTACAATGAGCAGTTCTTC
-	TRBV9	15	TRBJ2-7	-	CASSVGRLSTYEQYF	TGTGCCAGCAGCGTAGGCAGACTATCCACCTACGAGCAGTACTTC
-	TRBV6-1	14	TRBJ1-2	-	CASSEGPANYGYTF	TGTGCCAGCAGTGAAGGGCCCGCTAACTATGGCTACACCTTC
-	TRBV7-9	14	TRBJ1-5	-	CASSLAGERQPQHF	TGTGCCAGCAGCTTGGCAGGGGAGCGACAGCCCCAGCATTTT
-	TRBV27	16	TRBJ1-1	TRBD1	CASRGQGGVSSTEAFF	TGTGCCAGCAGGGGACAGGGGGGGGTGTCGAGTACTGAAGCTTTCTTT
-	TRBV7-6	14	TRBJ2-7	-	CASSPGHSYYEQYF	TGTGCCAGCAGCCCGGGACACTCGTACTACGAGCAGTACTTC
-	TRBV10-3	14	TRBJ2-1	TRBD1	CAAAGTGTPNEQFF	TGTGCCGCAGCCGGGACAGGGACGCCAAATGAGCAGTTCTTC
-	TRBV5-1	13	TRBJ1-2	TRBD1	CASSEGAPGGYTF	TGCGCCAGCAGCGAGGGGGCCCCTGGTGGCTACACCTTC
-	TRBV25-1	10	TRBJ2-1	-	CASQEGEQFF	TGTGCCAGCCAGGAGGGAGAGCAGTTCTTC
-	TRBV25-1	15	TRBJ1-1	TRBD1	CASSGTGQATSVAFF	TGTGCCAGCAGTGGGACGGGACAGGCTACTTCGGTAGCTTTCTTT
once	TRBV6-1	14	TRBJ2-7	TRBD1	CASKHTGGSDEQYF	TGTGCCAGCAAACATACAGGGGGCTCGGACGAGCAGTACTTC
-	TRBV9	16	TRBJ2-4	-	CASSVSHSLAKNIQYF	TGTGCCAGCAGCGTGTCCCACTCACTAGCCAAAAACATTCAGTACTTC
-	TRBV5-1	16	TRBJ1-3	-	CASSLVSEATGNTIYF	TGCGCCAGCAGCTTGGTTTCCGAGGCGACGGGAAACACCATATATTTT
-	TRBV4-3	13	TRBJ2-1	-	CASSQSDPGEQFF	TGCGCCAGCAGCCAGTCGGATCCGGGTGAGCAGTTCTTC
-	TRBV19	16	TRBJ1-5	TRBD1	CASSTDRENGNQPQHF	TGTGCCAGTAGTACCGACAGGGAAAACGGCAATCAGCCCCAGCATTTT
-	TRBV7-2	16	TRBJ2-2	-	CASSPTPTSVPGELFF	TGTGCCAGCAGCCCAACGCCTACCAGCGTGCCCGGGGAGCTGTTTTTT
-	TRBV2	15	TRBJ2-1	TRBD1	CASSYRDSSYNEQFF	TGTGCCAGCAGTTACCGGGACAGCTCCTACAATGAGCAGTTCTTC
-	TRBV7-2	17	TRBJ2-7	TRBD2	CASRHGTSGGSSYEQYF	TGTGCCAGCAGGCACGGGACTAGCGGGGGCAGCTCCTACGAGCAGTACTTC
-	TRBV19	14	TRBJ2-2	TRBD1	CASSITGDTGELFF	TGTGCCAGTAGTATTACAGGGGACACCGGGGAGCTGTTTTTT
-	TRBV19	15	TRBJ1-3	TRBD1	CASSIDRASGNTIYF	TGTGCCAGTAGTATCGACAGGGCAAGTGGAAACACCATATATTTT
many	TRBV4-3	15	TRBJ1-4	-	CASSPGGGGLEKLFF	TGCGCCAGCAGCCCCGGAGGGGGGGGGCTTGAAAAACTGTTTTTT
-	TRBV27	19	TRBJ2-7	TRBD2	CASSSHRTSGGKTSYEQYF	TGTGCCAGCAGTTCTCACCGGACTAGCGGGGGGAAAACCTCCTACGAGCAGTACTTC
-	TRBV19	15	TRBJ2-2	TRBD1	CASSTKDRFTGELFF	TGTGCCAGTAGTACCAAGGACAGGTTTACTGGGGAGCTGTTTTTT
-	TRBV15	14	TRBJ2-1	TRBD1	CATSRTGGNNEQFF	TGTGCCACCAGCAGAACAGGGGGCAACAATGAGCAGTTCTTC
-	TRBV10-3	18	TRBJ2-7	TRBD2	CAISESGGGDLSSYEQYF	TGTGCCATCAGTGAGTCGGGCGGGGGGGATTTAAGCTCCTACGAGCAGTACTTC
-	TRBV2	13	TRBJ2-7	TRBD1	CASRGDRVYEQYF	TGTGCCAGCAGGGGGGACAGGGTCTACGAGCAGTACTTC
-	TRBV13	16	TRBJ2-5	-	CASSFGRGDTQETQYF	TGTGCCAGCAGCTTTGGCCGCGGGGATACCCAAGAGACCCAGTACTTC
-	TRBV5-4	14	TRBJ2-5	-	CASTRTEELETQYF	TGTGCCAGCACCCGGACAGAGGAACTGGAGACCCAGTACTTC
-	TRBV7-2	14	TRBJ2-5	-	CASSRPGQGETQYF	TGTGCCAGCAGCCGGCCGGGACAAGGGGAGACCCAGTACTTC
-	TRBV7-9	12	TRBJ1-1	-	CASPGGGTEAFF	TGTGCCAGCCCGGGGGGGGGCACTGAAGCTTTCTTT
-	TRBV10-3	16	TRBJ2-1	TRBD2	CAISDPEGTTRNEQFF	TGTGCCATCAGTGACCCCGAGGGGACTACTCGCAATGAGCAGTTCTTC
-	TRBV2	15	TRBJ2-3	TRBD1	CASEDRGGGTDTQYF	TGTGCCAGCGAGGACAGGGGAGGGGGCACAGATACGCAGTATTTT
-	TRBV19	13	TRBJ1-2	TRBD1	CASSYRGSYGYTF	TGTGCCAGTAGCTACAGGGGGTCTTATGGCTACACCTTC
-	TRBV15	15	TRBJ2-7	-	CATSRGRGFSYEQYF	TGTGCCACCAGCAGAGGGAGGGGATTCTCCTACGAGCAGTACTTC
-	TRBV5-1	17	TRBJ2-2	TRBD1	CASSLPTGGIDTGELFF	TGCGCCAGCAGCTTGCCGACAGGGGGGATAGACACCGGGGAGCTGTTTTTT
-	TRBV11-2	15	TRBJ2-7	TRBD1	CASSPRRDRAGEQYF	TGTGCCAGCAGCCCCAGGAGGGACAGGGCAGGCGAGCAGTACTTC
-	TRBV19	13	TRBJ1-5	TRBD1	CASTPGGAQPQHF	TGTGCCAGTACGCCAGGGGGCGCCCAGCCCCAGCATTTT
-	TRBV29-1	12	TRBJ1-2	TRBD1	CSVVDRQYGYTF	TGCAGCGTGGTGGACAGGCAGTATGGCTACACCTTC
-	TRBV4-2	16	TRBJ2-7	TRBD2	CASSQEGGGDSYEQYF	TGTGCCAGCAGCCAAGAGGGCGGGGGGGATTCCTACGAGCAGTACTTC
-	TRBV6-1	14	TRBJ1-5	-	CASTSQNSNQPQHF	TGTGCCAGCACGTCTCAGAATAGCAATCAGCCCCAGCATTTT
-	TRBV6-5	15	TRBJ2-2	-	CASSRSTGITGELFF	TGTGCCAGCAGCCGGAGTACAGGGATCACCGGGGAGCTGTTTTTT
-	TRBV6-6	14	TRBJ1-5	-	CASSPRGAGQPQHF	TGTGCCAGCAGTCCACGGGGGGCCGGGCAGCCCCAGCATTTT
-	TRBV6-1	12	TRBJ1-2	-	CASSETPTGYTF	TGTGCCAGCAGTGAGACACCTACCGGCTACACCTTC
few	TRBV18	14	TRBJ2-3	-	CAGPSRQSTDTQYF	TGTGCCGGGCCCAGCCGTCAGTCCACAGATACGCAGTATTTT
-	TRBV5-6	16	TRBJ1-3	-	CASSNWRGSSGNTIYF	TGTGCCAGCAGCAATTGGCGGGGGTCCTCTGGAAACACCATATATTTT
-	TRBV7-6	14	TRBJ2-2	-	CASSLKGLGGELFF	TGTGCCAGCAGCTTAAAGGGGCTGGGGGGGGAGCTGTTTTTT
-	TRBV11-2	12	TRBJ1-2	-	CASSVAGYGYTF	TGTGCCAGCAGCGTAGCAGGGTATGGCTACACCTTC
once	TRBV7-2	12	TRBJ1-2	TRBD1	CASSLTGADYTF	TGTGCCAGCAGCTTGACAGGGGCGGACTACACCTTC